The T cell receptor (beta chain) under discussion was sequenced for a study of CD8 T cells in ankylosing spondylitis. Findings and caveats of the study: Earlier reports found some motif variants in synovial fluid and blood in reactive arthritis. In ankylosing spondylitis blood, a motif of several highly homologous TCR beta variants appeared characteristic. The disease-linked clones had a CD8+ phenotype and low blood frequencies.

By quantitative 5'-RACE with molecular barcodes, the TCR beta libraries were made. TCRdb processed the 5' RACE reads anew with MiXCR; each CDR3 protein has one entry. The data contain approximately 550,000 distinct CDR3 sequences, approximately 12% of them singletons. With 1 base removed from V and 3 bases from J, the gap between germline ends came to 10 bases. CDR3 length: 14 amino acids. The germline V gene has CDR1 LGHDT and CDR2 YNNKEL (reference sequence). This clonotype was detected a few times. Its specificity is unknown. The origin of this receptor is a male donor with ankylosing spondylitis. The V gene is TRBV3-1, the J gene TRBJ2-7; perhaps TRBD2 as D (6 bases). Sequenced input: blood, either unsorted or a sorted T cell fraction (not recorded which). The CDR3 sequence is CASSQVSGLYEQYF. CDR3 DNA: TGTGCCAGCAGCCAAGTTAGCGGTCTCTACGAGCAGTACTTC.